A selection of T cell receptor beta chains follows, all from one sample in a study of early T cells in non-severe SARS-CoV-2 infection. TCRdb ran MiXCR on the 5' RACE reads and lists one entry per CDR3 protein. The sample has approximately 71,000 distinct CDR3 sequences, about an eighth seen once. The sample consisted of whole blood. The receptors derive from an adult who was a healthcare worker with PCR-confirmed SARS-CoV-2 infection or an uninfected control (not recorded which). Each CDR3 is given with its conserved first and last residue. Each record gives: D gene, J gene, clone size, V gene, CDR3 length, CDR3 protein, CDR3 DNA. The D gene is left open where the match is weak. Clone size is given for some rows only: seen once, a few or many times, or a class if the clone is expanded.

>.|TRBJ1-1|few|TRBV28|12
CASSSPQGEAFF
TGTGCCAGCAGTTCGCCGCAGGGTGAAGCTTTCTTT
>TRBD1|TRBJ1-4|.|TRBV7-2|17
CASSLDLQGGRREKLFF
TGTGCCAGCAGCTTAGATCTACAGGGGGGGAGACGCGAAAAACTGTTTTTT
>.|TRBJ1-1|many|TRBV5-5|16
CASSLRDTGPSTEAFF
TGTGCCAGCAGCTTGCGAGATACAGGGCCGAGCACTGAAGCTTTCTTT
>TRBD2|TRBJ2-3|few|TRBV20-1|14
CRVAGGPPTDTQYF
TGCAGGGTAGCGGGGGGGCCTCCCACAGATACGCAGTATTTT
>.|TRBJ1-4|.|TRBV12-3/TRBV12-4|12
CASSFSREKLFF
TGTGCCAGCAGTTTTAGTAGGGAAAAACTGTTTTTT
>.|TRBJ2-2|.|TRBV7-2|16
CASSLGSPGWTGELFF
TGTGCCAGCAGCTTAGGGTCTCCGGGTTGGACCGGGGAGCTGTTTTTT
>.|TRBJ2-3|many|TRBV6-2/TRBV6-3|15
CASSYNQMITDTQYF
TGTGCCAGCAGTTACAACCAGATGATCACAGATACGCAGTATTTT
>.|TRBJ2-3|.|TRBV29-1|11
CSTRSTDTQYF
TGCAGCACCCGATCCACAGATACGCAGTATTTT
>.|TRBJ1-1|.|TRBV15|14
CATSRVGSSTEAFF
TGTGCCACCAGCAGAGTGGGTAGCAGCACTGAAGCTTTCTTT
>.|TRBJ1-5|.|TRBV19|13
CAIAQRGGQPQHF
TGTGCCATCGCCCAACGGGGAGGTCAGCCCCAGCATTTT
>TRBD1|TRBJ1-3|.|TRBV10-3|15
CAISGNRDSGNTIYF
TGTGCCATCAGTGGTAACCGGGACAGCGGAAACACCATATATTTT
>.|TRBJ2-3|few|TRBV5-4|14
CASSDRRGTDTQYF
TGTGCCAGCAGCGACAGGAGGGGCACAGATACGCAGTATTTT
>TRBD2|TRBJ2-3|many|TRBV7-2|17
CASSLYMGGSFTDTQYF
TGTGCCAGCAGCTTATATATGGGAGGGTCTTTCACAGATACGCAGTATTTT
>.|TRBJ1-1|few|TRBV20-1|14
CSASRGGRNTEAFF
TGCAGTGCTAGCCGGGGGGGCCGGAACACTGAAGCTTTCTTT
>TRBD1|TRBJ1-1|many|TRBV20-1|13
CSALQGANTEAFF
TGCAGTGCTTTACAGGGGGCAAATACTGAAGCTTTCTTT
>.|TRBJ2-7|many|TRBV5-5|15
CASSLVADPSYEQYF
TGTGCCAGCAGCCTGGTGGCAGATCCAAGCTACGAGCAGTACTTC
>.|TRBJ2-1|few|TRBV28|13
CASRRDVQWEQFF
TGTGCCAGCCGACGGGACGTACAATGGGAGCAGTTCTTC
>.|TRBJ1-5|few|TRBV6-2/TRBV6-3|12
CASRASNQPQHF
TGTGCCAGCAGGGCTAGCAATCAGCCCCAGCATTTT
>.|TRBJ2-1|few|TRBV6-2/TRBV6-3|15
CASGLAPSSYNEQFF
TGTGCCAGCGGCTTAGCGCCGAGCTCCTACAATGAGCAGTTCTTC
>TRBD2|TRBJ2-2|many|TRBV9|15
CASSQGGVNTGELFF
TGTGCCAGCAGCCAGGGAGGGGTTAACACCGGGGAGCTGTTTTTT
>.|TRBJ1-1|.|TRBV12-3/TRBV12-4|14
CASSFMGGHTEAFF
TGTGCCAGCAGTTTTATGGGGGGTCACACTGAAGCTTTCTTT
>.|TRBJ2-1|.|TRBV7-2|16
CASSLAVGSSYNEQFF
TGTGCCAGCAGCTTAGCTGTGGGTAGCTCCTACAATGAGCAGTTCTTC
>TRBD2|TRBJ2-3|.|TRBV20-1|15
CSAIGLAGAPDTQYF
TGCAGTGCTATTGGACTAGCGGGGGCACCAGATACGCAGTATTTT
>.|TRBJ2-1|.|TRBV12-5|13
CASGLEQINEQFF
TGTGCTAGTGGTTTGGAACAAATCAATGAGCAGTTCTTC
>TRBD1|TRBJ2-5|few|TRBV11-2|14
CASSLGGTVVTQYF
TGTGCCAGCAGCTTAGGAGGGACAGTGGTGACCCAGTACTTC
>.|TRBJ2-3|many|TRBV7-9|14
CASSLVGAGDTQYF
TGTGCCAGCAGCTTAGTCGGGGCGGGAGATACGCAGTATTTT
>.|TRBJ2-5|.|TRBV9|15
CASSVAGGIQETQYF
TGTGCCAGCAGCGTAGCTGGCGGCATACAAGAGACCCAGTACTTC
>.|TRBJ2-3|many|TRBV7-9|14
CASSDDIIKDTQYF
TGTGCCAGCAGCGACGACATCATTAAAGATACGCAGTATTTT
>.|TRBJ1-2|many|TRBV20-1|14
CSSGAVGDVMGYTF
TGCAGCTCGGGGGCAGTGGGGGATGTGATGGGCTACACCTTC
>TRBD2|TRBJ2-3|.|TRBV9|15
CASSVFSGETDTQYF
TGTGCCAGCAGCGTATTCAGCGGGGAGACAGATACGCAGTATTTT
>TRBD1|TRBJ1-5|many|TRBV29-1|13
CSVRDSRNQPQHF
TGCAGCGTCCGGGACAGCCGCAATCAGCCCCAGCATTTT
>TRBD1|TRBJ2-7|few|TRBV20-1|14
CSATRDRVPYEQYF
TGCAGTGCTACCCGGGACAGGGTCCCCTACGAGCAGTACTTC
>.|TRBJ1-1|many|TRBV7-3|15
CASRRDPGLNTEAFF
TGTGCCAGCAGGCGAGACCCGGGGCTGAACACTGAAGCTTTCTTT
>.|TRBJ2-2|once|TRBV7-7|14
CASSFNSNTGELFF
TGTGCCAGCAGCTTCAACAGTAACACCGGGGAGCTGTTTTTT
>.|TRBJ1-2|.|TRBV19|14
CASRILGALTGYTF
TGTGCCAGTAGAATTCTGGGGGCGCTGACTGGCTACACCTTC
>.|TRBJ2-1|.|TRBV11-2|15
CASSFWGAAYNEQFF
TGTGCCAGCAGCTTTTGGGGGGCCGCCTACAATGAGCAGTTCTTC
>.|TRBJ2-1|many|TRBV27|18
CASSSPPRAGSSYNEQFF
TGTGCCAGCAGTTCCCCCCCTCGGGCGGGGAGCTCCTACAATGAGCAGTTCTTC
>.|TRBJ1-1|many|TRBV6-4|13
CASSETWDTEAFF
TGTGCCAGCAGTGAAACCTGGGACACTGAAGCTTTCTTT
>.|TRBJ1-2|few|TRBV19|13
CASSLDANYGYTF
TGTGCCAGTAGTCTGGATGCTAACTATGGCTACACCTTC
>TRBD1|TRBJ2-5|few|TRBV20-1|14
CSASPGTAQETQYF
TGCAGTGCTAGTCCCGGGACAGCACAAGAGACCCAGTACTTC
>.|TRBJ2-2|.|TRBV28|13
CASSLWGTGELFF
TGTGCCAGCAGTTTATGGGGCACCGGGGAGCTGTTTTTT
>.|TRBJ1-5|.|TRBV11-2|13
CASSLARDQPQHF
TGTGCCAGCAGCTTGGCGAGAGATCAGCCCCAGCATTTT
>TRBD1|TRBJ2-1|.|TRBV12-5|14
CASGLLGQGNEQFF
TGTGCTAGTGGTTTACTAGGACAGGGGAATGAGCAGTTCTTC
>.|TRBJ2-1|.|TRBV3-1|13
CASSQDPTDEQFF
TGTGCCAGCAGCCAAGATCCGACAGACGAGCAGTTCTTC
>TRBD2|TRBJ2-3|.|TRBV12-3/TRBV12-4|15
CASSLRGLATDTQYF
TGTGCCAGCAGTTTAAGGGGACTAGCGACAGATACGCAGTATTTT
>TRBD1|TRBJ1-2|few|TRBV5-1|16
CASSLEPTGARVGYTF
TGCGCCAGCAGCTTGGAACCGACAGGGGCGAGGGTTGGCTACACCTTC
>TRBD2|TRBJ2-1|few|TRBV20-1|14
CSASHGGAANEQFF
TGCAGTGCTAGCCACGGGGGGGCCGCCAATGAGCAGTTCTTC